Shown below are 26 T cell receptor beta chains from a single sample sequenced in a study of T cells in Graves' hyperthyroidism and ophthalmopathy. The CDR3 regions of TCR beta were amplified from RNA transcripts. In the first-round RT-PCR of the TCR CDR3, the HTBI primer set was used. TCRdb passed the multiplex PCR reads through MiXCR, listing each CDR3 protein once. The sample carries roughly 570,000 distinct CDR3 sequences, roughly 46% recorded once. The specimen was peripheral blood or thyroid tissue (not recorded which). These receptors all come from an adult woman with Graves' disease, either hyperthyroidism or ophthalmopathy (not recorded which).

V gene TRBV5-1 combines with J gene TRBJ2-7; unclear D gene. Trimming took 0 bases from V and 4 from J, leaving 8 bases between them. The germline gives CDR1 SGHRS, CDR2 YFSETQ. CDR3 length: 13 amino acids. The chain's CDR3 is CASSLGGQYEQYF. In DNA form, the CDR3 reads TGCGCCAGCAGCTTGGGTGGCCAGTACGAGCAGTACTTC.

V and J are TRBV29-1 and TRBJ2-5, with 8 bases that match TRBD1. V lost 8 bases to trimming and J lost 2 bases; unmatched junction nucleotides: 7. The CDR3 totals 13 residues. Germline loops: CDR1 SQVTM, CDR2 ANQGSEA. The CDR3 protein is CSLGTGGQETQYF. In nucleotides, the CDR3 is TGCAGCTTGGGGACAGGTGGGCAAGAGACCCAGTACTTC.

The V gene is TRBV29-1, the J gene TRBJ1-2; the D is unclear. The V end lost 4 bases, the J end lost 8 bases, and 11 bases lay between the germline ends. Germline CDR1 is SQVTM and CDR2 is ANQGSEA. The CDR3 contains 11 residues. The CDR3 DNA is TGCAGCGTTGTGGGTAGCGGGGGCTACACCTTC. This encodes CSVVGSGGYTF.

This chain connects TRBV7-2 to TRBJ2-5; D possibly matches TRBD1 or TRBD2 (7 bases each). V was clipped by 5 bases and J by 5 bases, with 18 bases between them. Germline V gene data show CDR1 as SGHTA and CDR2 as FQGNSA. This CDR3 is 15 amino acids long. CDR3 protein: CASSPGGGPEETQYF. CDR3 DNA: TGTGCCAGCAGCCCAGGGGGAGGGCCGGAGGAGACCCAGTACTTC.

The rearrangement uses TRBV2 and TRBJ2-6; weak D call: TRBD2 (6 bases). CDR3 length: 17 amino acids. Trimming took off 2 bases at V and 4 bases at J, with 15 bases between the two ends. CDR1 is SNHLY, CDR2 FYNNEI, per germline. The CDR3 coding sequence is TGTGCCAGCAGTGAATTCGGGAGAGGTACCGGGGCCAACGTCCTGACTTTC. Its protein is CASSEFGRGTGANVLTF.

The DNA of the CDR3 is TGTGCCAGCTCACCAGGGGCGGATCAGCCCCAGCATTTT. Residues: CASSPGADQPQHF. The chain carries TRBV18 and TRBJ1-5, with D maybe TRBD1 (5 bases). The CDR3 has 13 amino acids. Per germline, CDR1 KGHSH and CDR2 LQKENI. Trimming pared 2 bases from V and 5 bases from J, leaving 7 bases between.

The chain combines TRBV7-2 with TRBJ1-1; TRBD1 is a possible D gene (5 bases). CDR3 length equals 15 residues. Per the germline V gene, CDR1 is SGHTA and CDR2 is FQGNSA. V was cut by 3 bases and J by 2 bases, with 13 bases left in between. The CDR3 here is CASSFEWDRNTEAFF. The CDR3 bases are TGTGCCAGCAGCTTCGAATGGGACCGAAACACTGAAGCTTTCTTT.

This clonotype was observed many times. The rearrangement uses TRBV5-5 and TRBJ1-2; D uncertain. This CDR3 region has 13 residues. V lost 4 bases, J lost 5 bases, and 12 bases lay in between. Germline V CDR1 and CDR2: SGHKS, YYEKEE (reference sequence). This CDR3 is CASSHNRDYGYTF. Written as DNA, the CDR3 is TGTGCCAGCAGCCACAACAGAGATTATGGCTACACCTTC.

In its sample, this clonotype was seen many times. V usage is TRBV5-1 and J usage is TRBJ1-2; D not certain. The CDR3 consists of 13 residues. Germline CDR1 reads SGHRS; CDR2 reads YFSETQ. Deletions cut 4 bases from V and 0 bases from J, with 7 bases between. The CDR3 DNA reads TGCGCCAGCAGCCTGAGTACTAACTATGGCTACACCTTC. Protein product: CASSLSTNYGYTF.

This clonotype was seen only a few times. The CDR3 DNA sequence: TGTGCCTGGAGCGGCACTAGCGAGCAGTACTTC. Its translation: CAWSGTSEQYF. V and J are TRBV30 and TRBJ2-7, with a tentative D call TRBD2 (5 bases). CDR3 size: 11 residues. Germline V gene lookup returns CDR1 GTSNPN and CDR2 SVGIG (reference sequence). V was shortened by 3 bases and J by 6 bases, with 9 bases between the two germline ends.

The CDR3 DNA is TGTGCCAGCAGCTCGACAGAGAGCAATCAGCCCCAGCATTTT. This translates into CASSSTESNQPQHF. The V and J genes are TRBV7-2 and TRBJ1-5, with D perhaps TRBD1 (5 bases). The ends were cut back, 4 bases at V and 1 base at J, with 8 bases in the middle. The CDR3 has 14 residues. Germline V gene data show CDR1 as SGHTA and CDR2 as FQGNSA.

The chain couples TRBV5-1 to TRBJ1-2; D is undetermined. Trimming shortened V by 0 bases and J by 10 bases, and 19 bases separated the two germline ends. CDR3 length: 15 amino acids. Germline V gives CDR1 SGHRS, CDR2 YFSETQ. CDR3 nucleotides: TGCGCCAGCAGCTTGGGTACTAGCGGGTATTACGACTACACCTTC. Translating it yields CASSLGTSGYYDYTF.

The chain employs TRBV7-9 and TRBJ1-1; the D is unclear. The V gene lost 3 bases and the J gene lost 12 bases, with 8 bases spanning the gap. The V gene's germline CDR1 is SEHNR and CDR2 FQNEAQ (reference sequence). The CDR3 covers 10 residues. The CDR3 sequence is CASSFVETFF. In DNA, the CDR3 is TGTGCCAGCAGCTTTGTTGAGACTTTCTTT.

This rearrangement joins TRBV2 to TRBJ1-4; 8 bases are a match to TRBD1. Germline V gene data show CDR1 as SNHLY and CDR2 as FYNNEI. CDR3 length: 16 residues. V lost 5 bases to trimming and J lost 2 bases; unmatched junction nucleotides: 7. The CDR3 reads CASSQDRGTTNEKLFF. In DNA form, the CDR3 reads TGTGCCAGCAGTCAAGACAGGGGTACGACTAATGAAAAACTGTTTTTT.

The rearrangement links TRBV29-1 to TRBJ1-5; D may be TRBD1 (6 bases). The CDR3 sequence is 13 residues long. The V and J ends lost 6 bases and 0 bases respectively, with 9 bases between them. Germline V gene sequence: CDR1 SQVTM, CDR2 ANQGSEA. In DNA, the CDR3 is TGCAGCGTCCAACAGGGTAGCAATCAGCCCCAGCATTTT. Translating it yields CSVQQGSNQPQHF.

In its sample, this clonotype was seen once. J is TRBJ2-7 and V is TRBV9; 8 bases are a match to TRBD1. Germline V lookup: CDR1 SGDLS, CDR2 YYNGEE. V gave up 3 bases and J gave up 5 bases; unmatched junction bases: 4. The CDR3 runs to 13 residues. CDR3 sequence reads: CASSAGGQDEQYF. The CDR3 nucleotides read TGTGCCAGCAGCGCCGGGGGACAGGACGAGCAGTACTTC.

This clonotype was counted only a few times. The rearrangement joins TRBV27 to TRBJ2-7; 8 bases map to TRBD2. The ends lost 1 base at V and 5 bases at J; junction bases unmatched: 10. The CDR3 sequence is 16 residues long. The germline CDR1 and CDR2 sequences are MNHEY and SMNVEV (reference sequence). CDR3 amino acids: CASSLLVGREADEQYF. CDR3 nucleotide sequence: TGTGCCAGCAGTTTATTGGTCGGGAGGGAGGCGGACGAGCAGTACTTC.

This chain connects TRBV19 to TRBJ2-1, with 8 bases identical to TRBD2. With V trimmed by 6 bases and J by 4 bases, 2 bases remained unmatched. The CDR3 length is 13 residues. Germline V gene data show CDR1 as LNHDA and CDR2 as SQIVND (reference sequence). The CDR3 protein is CASSGGVYNEQFF. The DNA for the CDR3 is TGTGCCAGTAGCGGGGGGGTTTACAATGAGCAGTTCTTC. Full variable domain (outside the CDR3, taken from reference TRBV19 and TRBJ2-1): DGGITQSPKYLFRKEGQNVTLSCEQNLNHDAMYWYRQDPGQGLRLIYYSQIVNDFQKGDIAEGYSVSREKKESFPLTVTSAQKNPTAFYLCASSGGVYNEQFFGPGTRLTVL.

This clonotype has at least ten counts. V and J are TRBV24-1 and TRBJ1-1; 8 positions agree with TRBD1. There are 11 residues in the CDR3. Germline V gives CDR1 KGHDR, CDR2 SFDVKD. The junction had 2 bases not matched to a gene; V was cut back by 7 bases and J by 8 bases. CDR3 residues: CATRGQGEAFF. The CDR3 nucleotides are TGTGCCACCAGAGGACAGGGCGAAGCTTTCTTT.

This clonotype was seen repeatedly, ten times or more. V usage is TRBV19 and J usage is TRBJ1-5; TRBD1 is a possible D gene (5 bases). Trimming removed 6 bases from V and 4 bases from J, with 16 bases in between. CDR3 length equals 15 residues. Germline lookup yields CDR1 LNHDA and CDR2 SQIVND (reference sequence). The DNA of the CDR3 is TGTGCCAGTAGGGGACTGCAGGGTCTGAATCAGCCCCAGCATTTT. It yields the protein CASRGLQGLNQPQHF.

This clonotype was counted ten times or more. The CDR3 loop reads CSAKILEVTGELFF. Written as DNA, the CDR3 is TGCAGTGCTAAGATTCTAGAGGTCACCGGGGAGCTGTTTTTT. The V and J genes are TRBV20-1 and TRBJ2-2, with no clear D. The CDR3 is 14 amino acids. In germline, CDR1 is DFQATT, CDR2 SNEGSKA (reference sequence). Trimming left V 4 bases short and J 4 bases short, with 13 bases between.

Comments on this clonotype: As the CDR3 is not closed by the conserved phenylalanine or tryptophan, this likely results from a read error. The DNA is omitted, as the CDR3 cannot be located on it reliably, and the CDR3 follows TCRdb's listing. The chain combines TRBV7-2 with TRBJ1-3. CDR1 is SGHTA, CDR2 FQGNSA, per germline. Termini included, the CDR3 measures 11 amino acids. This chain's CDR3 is CASSLQRGSPT.

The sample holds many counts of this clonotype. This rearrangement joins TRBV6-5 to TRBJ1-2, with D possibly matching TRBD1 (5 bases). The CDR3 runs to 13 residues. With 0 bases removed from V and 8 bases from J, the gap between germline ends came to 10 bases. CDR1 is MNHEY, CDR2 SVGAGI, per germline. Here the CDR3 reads CASSYSRAGGYTF. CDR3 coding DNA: TGTGCCAGCAGTTACTCGAGGGCAGGGGGCTACACCTTC.

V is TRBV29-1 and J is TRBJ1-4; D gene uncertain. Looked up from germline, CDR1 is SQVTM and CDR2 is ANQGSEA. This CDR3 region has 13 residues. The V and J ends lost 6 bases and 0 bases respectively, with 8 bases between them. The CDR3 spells CSVELSTNEKLFF. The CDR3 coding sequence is TGCAGCGTGGAGTTGTCAACTAATGAAAAACTGTTTTTT.

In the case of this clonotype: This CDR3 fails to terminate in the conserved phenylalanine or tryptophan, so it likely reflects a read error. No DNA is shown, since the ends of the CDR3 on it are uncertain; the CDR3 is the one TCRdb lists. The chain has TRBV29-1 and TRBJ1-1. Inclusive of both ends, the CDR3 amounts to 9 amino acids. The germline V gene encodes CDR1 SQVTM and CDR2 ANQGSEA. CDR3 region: CSVEEYRSS.

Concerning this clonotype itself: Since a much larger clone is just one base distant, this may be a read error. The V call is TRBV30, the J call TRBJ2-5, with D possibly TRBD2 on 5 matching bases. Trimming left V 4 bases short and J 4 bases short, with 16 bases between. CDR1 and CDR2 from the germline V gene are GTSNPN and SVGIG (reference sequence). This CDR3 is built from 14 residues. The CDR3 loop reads CAWTRLTRVETQYF. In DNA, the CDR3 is TGTGCCTGGACCCGCCTGACGAGGGTAGAGACCCAGTACTTC.